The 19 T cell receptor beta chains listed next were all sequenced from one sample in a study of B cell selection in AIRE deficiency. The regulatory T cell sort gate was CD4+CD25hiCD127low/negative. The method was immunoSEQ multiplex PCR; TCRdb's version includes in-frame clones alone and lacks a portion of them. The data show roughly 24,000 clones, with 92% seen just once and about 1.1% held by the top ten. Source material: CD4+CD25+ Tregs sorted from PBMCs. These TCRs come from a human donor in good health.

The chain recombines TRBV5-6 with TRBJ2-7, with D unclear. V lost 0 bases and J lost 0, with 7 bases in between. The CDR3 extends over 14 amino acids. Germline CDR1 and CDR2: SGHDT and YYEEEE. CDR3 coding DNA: TGTGCCAGCAGCTTGGGAGTAGGCTCCTACGAGCAGTACTTC. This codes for CASSLGVGSYEQYF.

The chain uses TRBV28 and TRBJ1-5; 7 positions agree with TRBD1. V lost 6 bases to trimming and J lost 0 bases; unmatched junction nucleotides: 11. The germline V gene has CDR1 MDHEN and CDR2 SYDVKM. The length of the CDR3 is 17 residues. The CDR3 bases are TGTGCCAGCAGACTATGGGACAGTCGAGATAGCAATCAGCCCCAGCATTTT. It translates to CASRLWDSRDSNQPQHF.

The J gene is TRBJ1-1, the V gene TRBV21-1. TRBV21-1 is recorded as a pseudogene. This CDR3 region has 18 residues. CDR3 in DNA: TGTGCCAGCAGCAAAGAAGGGACGGTGGGCGCCCGGAACACTGAAGCTTTCTTT. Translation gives CASSKEGTVGARNTEAFF.

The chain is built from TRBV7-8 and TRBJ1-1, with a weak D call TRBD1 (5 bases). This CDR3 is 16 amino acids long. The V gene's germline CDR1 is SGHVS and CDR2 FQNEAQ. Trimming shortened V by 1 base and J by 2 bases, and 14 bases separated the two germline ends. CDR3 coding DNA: TGTGCCAGCAGCTTAGTCACGGGGGTGGTCAACACTGAAGCTTTCTTT. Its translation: CASSLVTGVVNTEAFF. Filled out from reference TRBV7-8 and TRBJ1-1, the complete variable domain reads GAGVSQSPRYKVAKRGQDVALRCDPISGHVSLFWYQQALGQGPEFLTYFQNEAQLDKSGLPSDRFFAERPEGSVSTLKIQRTQQEDSAVYLCASSLVTGVVNTEAFFGQGTRLTVV.

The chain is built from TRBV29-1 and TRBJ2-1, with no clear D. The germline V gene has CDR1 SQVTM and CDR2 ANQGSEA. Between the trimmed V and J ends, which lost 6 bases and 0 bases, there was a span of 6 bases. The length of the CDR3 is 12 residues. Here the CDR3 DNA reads TGCAGCGTGACACGCTCCTACAATGAGCAGTTCTTC. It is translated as CSVTRSYNEQFF.

This CDR3 is CASRLGGASNQPQHF. The DNA for the CDR3 is TGTGCAAGTCGCTTAGGGGGGGCGAGCAATCAGCCCCAGCATTTT. This chain joins TRBV12-2 and TRBJ1-5. TRBV12-2 is designated a pseudogene. The CDR3 runs to 15 residues.

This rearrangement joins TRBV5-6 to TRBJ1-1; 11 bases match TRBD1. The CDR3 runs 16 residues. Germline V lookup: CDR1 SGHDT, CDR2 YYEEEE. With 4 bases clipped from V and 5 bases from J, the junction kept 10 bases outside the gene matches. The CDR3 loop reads CASSPGPGQGETEAFF. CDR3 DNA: TGTGCCAGCAGCCCGGGACCGGGACAGGGGGAAACTGAAGCTTTCTTT.

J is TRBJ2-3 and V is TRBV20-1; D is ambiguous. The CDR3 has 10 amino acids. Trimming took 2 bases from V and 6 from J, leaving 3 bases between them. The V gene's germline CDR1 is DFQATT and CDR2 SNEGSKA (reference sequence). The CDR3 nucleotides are TGCAGTGCTAGACTGGATACGCAGTATTTT. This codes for CSARLDTQYF.

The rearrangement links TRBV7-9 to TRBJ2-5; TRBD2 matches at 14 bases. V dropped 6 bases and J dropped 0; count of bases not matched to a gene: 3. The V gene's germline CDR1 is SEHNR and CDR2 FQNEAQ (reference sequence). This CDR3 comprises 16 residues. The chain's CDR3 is CASSWTSGGYQETQYF. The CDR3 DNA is TGTGCCAGCAGTTGGACTAGCGGGGGGTACCAAGAGACCCAGTACTTC.

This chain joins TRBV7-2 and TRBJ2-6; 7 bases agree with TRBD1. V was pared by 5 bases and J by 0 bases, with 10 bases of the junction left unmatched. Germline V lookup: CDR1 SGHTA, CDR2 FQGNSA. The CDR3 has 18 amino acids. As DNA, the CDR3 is TGTGCCAGCAGCCGCCTCGGGACAGCAAACTCTGGGGCCAACGTCCTGACTTTC. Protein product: CASSRLGTANSGANVLTF.

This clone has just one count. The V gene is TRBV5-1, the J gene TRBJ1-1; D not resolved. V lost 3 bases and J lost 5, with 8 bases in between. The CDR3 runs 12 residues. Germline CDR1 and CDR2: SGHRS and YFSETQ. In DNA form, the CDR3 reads TGCGCCAGCAGCTCTGATAGGACTGAAGCTTTCTTT. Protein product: CASSSDRTEAFF. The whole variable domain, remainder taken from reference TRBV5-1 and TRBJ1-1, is KAGVTQTPRYLIKTRGQQVTLSCSPISGHRSVSWYQQTPGQGLQFLFEYFSETQRNKGNFPGRFSGRQFSNSRSEMNVSTLELGDSALYLCASSSDRTEAFFGQGTRLTVV.

The CDR3 spells CASSNLPGGHTEAFF. CDR3 bases: TGTGCCAGCAGTAACCTCCCGGGGGGCCACACTGAAGCTTTCTTT. V and J are TRBV6-1 and TRBJ1-1; TRBD1 is a possible D gene (6 bases). CDR1 MNHNS and CDR2 SASEGT come from the germline V gene. The CDR3 covers 15 residues. Trimming took 5 bases from V and 3 from J, leaving 16 bases between them.

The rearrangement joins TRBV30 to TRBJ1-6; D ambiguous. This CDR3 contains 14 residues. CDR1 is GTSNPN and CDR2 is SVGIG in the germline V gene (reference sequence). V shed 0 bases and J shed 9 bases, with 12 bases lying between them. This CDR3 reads CAWSVQGYGSPLHF. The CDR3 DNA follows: TGTGCCTGGAGTGTACAAGGTTATGGTTCACCCCTCCACTTT.

CDR3 in DNA: TGTGCCAGCAGTGAACCCCTCGAGCAGTACTTC. Translating gives CASSEPLEQYF. The V gene is TRBV6-1, the J gene TRBJ2-7; the D is unclear. Germline V gives CDR1 MNHNS, CDR2 SASEGT. V lost 2 bases and J lost 6, with 5 bases in between. The CDR3 spans 11 residues.

CDR3 DNA sequence: TGTGCCAGCACCATCCCGGGCCCAACCTTCGACGAGCAGTACTTC. Its translation is CASTIPGPTFDEQYF. The chain carries TRBV7-2 and TRBJ2-7, with D unresolved. V shed 7 bases and J shed 5 bases, with 21 bases lying between them. The CDR3 spans 15 residues. Germline CDR1 and CDR2: SGHTA and FQGNSA.

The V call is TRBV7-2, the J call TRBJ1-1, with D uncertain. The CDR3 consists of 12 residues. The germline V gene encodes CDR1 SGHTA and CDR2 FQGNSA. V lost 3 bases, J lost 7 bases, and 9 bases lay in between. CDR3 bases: TGTGCCAGCAGCTTTTTGGGTATTGAAGCTTTCTTT. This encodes CASSFLGIEAFF. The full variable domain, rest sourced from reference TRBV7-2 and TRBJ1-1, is GAGVSQSPSNKVTEKGKDVELRCDPISGHTALYWYRQSLGQGLEFLIYFQGNSAPDKSGLPSDRFSAERTGGSVSTLTIQRTQQEDSAVYLCASSFLGIEAFFGQGTRLTVV.

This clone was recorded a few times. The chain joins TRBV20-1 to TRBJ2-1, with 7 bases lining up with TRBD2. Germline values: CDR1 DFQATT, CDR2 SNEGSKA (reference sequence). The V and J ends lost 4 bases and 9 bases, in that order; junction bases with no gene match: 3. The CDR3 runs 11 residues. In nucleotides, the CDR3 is TGCAGTGCTATGGGGGGGGTTGAGCAGTTCTTC. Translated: CSAMGGVEQFF.

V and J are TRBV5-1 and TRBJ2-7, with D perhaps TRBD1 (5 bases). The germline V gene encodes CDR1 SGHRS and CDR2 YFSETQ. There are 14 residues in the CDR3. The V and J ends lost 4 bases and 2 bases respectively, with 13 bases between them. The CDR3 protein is CASSPLTGTYEQYF. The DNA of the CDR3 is TGCGCCAGCAGCCCCCTAACAGGTACCTACGAGCAGTACTTC.

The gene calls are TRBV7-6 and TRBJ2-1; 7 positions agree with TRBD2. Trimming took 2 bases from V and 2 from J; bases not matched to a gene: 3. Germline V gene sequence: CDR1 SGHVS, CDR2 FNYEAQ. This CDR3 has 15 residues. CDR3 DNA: TGTGCCAGCAGCTTAAGCGGGGCCCCCTACAATGAGCAGTTCTTC. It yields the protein CASSLSGAPYNEQFF.